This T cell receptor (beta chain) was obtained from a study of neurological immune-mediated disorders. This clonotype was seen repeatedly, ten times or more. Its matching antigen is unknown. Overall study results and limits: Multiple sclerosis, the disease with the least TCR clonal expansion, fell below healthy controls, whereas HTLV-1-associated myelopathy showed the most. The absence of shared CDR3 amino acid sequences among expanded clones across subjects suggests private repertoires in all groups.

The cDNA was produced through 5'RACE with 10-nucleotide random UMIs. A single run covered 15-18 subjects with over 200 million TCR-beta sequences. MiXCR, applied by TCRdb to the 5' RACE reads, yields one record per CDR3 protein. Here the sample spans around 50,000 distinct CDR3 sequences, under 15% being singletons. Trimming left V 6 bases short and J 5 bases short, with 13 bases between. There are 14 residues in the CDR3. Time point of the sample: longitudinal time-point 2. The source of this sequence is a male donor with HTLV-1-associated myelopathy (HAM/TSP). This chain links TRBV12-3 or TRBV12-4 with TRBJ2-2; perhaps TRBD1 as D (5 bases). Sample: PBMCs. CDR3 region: CASSNPQGTGELFF. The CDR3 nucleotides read TGTGCCAGCAGCAATCCTCAGGGAACCGGGGAGCTGTTTTTT.